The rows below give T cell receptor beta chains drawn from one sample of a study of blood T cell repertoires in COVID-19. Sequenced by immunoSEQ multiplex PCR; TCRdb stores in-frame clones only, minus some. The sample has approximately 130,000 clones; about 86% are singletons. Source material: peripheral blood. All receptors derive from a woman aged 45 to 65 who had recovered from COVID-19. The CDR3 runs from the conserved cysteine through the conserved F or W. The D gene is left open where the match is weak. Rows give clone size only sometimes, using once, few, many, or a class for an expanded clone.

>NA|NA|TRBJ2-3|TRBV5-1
CASSVMTSTDTQYF
TGCGCCAGCAGCGTAATGACTAGCACAGATACGCAGTATTTT
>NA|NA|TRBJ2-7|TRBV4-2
CASSPRDRSEQYF
TGTGCCAGCAGCCCTCGAGACAGGTCCGAGCAGTACTTC
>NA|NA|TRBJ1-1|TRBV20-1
CSAERLTEAFF
TGCAGTGCTGAGAGGCTCACTGAAGCTTTCTTT
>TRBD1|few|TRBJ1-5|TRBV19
CASSKQGNQPQHF
TGTGCCAGTAGTAAACAGGGGAATCAGCCCCAGCATTTT
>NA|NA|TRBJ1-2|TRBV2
CASSERPENYGYTF
TGTGCCAGCAGTGAACGCCCGGAGAACTATGGCTACACCTTC
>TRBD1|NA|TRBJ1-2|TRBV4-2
CASSPKQGARGGYTF
TGTGCCAGCAGCCCCAAACAGGGGGCGCGTGGTGGCTACACCTTC
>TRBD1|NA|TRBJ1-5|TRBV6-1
CASSEAISYRGDQPQHF
TGTGCCAGCAGTGAAGCCATCAGTTACAGGGGGGATCAGCCCCAGCATTTT
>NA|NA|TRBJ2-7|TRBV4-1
CASSGPRGYEQYF
TGCGCCAGCAGCGGACCCAGGGGTTACGAGCAGTACTTC
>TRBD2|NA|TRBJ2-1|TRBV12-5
CASGSFRRGVKDEQFF
TGTGCTAGTGGTTCGTTCCGGCGGGGGGTTAAGGATGAGCAGTTCTTC
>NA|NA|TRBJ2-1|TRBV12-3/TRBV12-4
CASSLGPHNEQFF
TGTGCCAGCAGTTTGGGCCCCCACAATGAGCAGTTCTTC
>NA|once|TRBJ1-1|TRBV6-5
CASRWRDAFF
TGTGCCAGCAGGTGGAGGGATGCTTTCTTT
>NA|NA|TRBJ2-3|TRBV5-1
CASSPNTDTQYF
TGCGCCAGCAGCCCAAACACAGATACGCAGTATTTT
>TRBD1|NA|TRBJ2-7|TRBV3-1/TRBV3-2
CASSHWDRPYEQYF
TGTGCCAGCAGCCATTGGGACAGGCCCTACGAGCAGTACTTC
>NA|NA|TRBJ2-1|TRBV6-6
CASSYSRTASNEQFF
TGTGCCAGCAGTTACTCAAGGACTGCTTCCAATGAGCAGTTCTTC
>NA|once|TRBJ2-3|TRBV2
CAILLTTSTDTQYF
TGTGCCATCCTACTAACCACTAGCACAGATACGCAGTATTTT
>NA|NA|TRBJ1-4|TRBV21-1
CASITEWRLNFVRKKLFF
TGTGCCAGCATAACCGAGTGGCGGCTGAACTTCGTGAGGAAAAAACTGTTTTTT
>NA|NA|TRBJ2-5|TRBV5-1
CASNYERKETQYF
TGCGCCAGCAACTACGAGAGGAAAGAGACCCAGTACTTC
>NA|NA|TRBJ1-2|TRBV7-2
CASSRTYRADGYGYTF
TGTGCCAGCAGCCGTACTTACAGGGCGGACGGCTATGGCTACACCTTC
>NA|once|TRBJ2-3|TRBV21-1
CASSNSLAGGLASTDTQYF
TGTGCCAGCAGCAATTCGCTAGCGGGAGGTCTTGCTAGCACAGATACGCAGTATTTT
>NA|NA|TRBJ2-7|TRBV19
CASQGLGPSEQYF
TGTGCCAGCCAGGGTCTTGGTCCCTCAGAGCAGTACTTC
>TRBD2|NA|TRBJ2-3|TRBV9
CASSESGGASDTQYF
TGTGCCAGCAGCGAAAGCGGGGGGGCTTCAGATACGCAGTATTTT